This T cell receptor (beta chain) was identified in a study of CD8+ T cells in alopecia areata. V gave up 1 base and J gave up 9 bases, with 6 bases separating them. The CDR3 loop spans 12 amino acids. CDR1 and CDR2 (germline): LGHNA, YNFKEQ. Extracted from the samples, RNA was reverse transcribed into cDNA to serve as the sequencing template. Generated by immunoSEQ multiplex PCR, the TCRdb table keeps only in-frame clones and is missing some. The sample lists about 180,000 clones, about 70% seen once, with 9.5% to 12% in the top ten. This sequence joins TRBV4-2 and TRBJ2-2; weak D call: TRBD1 (5 bases). The input for sequencing was CD8+ T cells sorted from blood, taken at week 0. This receptor was identified in a human donor with alopecia areata. As DNA, the CDR3 is TGTGCCAGCAGCCAAGCGGACAGGGAGCTGTTTTTT. Its protein is CASSQADRELFF.